These T cell receptor beta chains were read from a single sample in a study of human T cells and chemical hapten exposure. One entry per CDR3 protein results from TCRdb running MiXCR on the RACE reads. Of roughly 200,000 distinct CDR3 sequences in the sample, about a fifth were seen once. This specimen consisted of whole blood, obtained in connection with sensitization to the hapten diphenylcyclopropenone (DPC). These receptors were collected from a woman aged 45-59 years with alopecia areata. Some clones in this sample may be carry-over from other donors' samples. The CDR3 runs from the conserved cysteine through the conserved F or W. Fields, in order: J gene, clone size, V gene, D gene, CDR3 protein, CDR3 DNA. A D gene is named only where the DNA matches it firmly. Only some rows state a clone size, as once, few, many or a class for expanded clones.

J: TRBJ2-3; size: .; V: TRBV5-1; D: .; CDR3: CASSLEGGRTDTQYF; DNA: TGCGCCAGCAGCTTGGAAGGCGGGCGCACAGATACGCAGTATTTT
J: TRBJ2-1; size: .; V: TRBV3-1; D: .; CDR3: CASSVTGTVSEQFF; DNA: TGTGCCAGCAGCGTAACCGGGACCGTTAGTGAGCAGTTCTTC
J: TRBJ2-2; size: .; V: TRBV5-1; D: .; CDR3: CASSSGEVTGELFF; DNA: TGCGCCAGCAGTTCGGGTGAAGTCACCGGGGAGCTGTTTTTT
J: TRBJ2-3; size: few; V: TRBV27; D: .; CDR3: CASTRGGFSDTQYF; DNA: TGTGCCAGCACAAGGGGGGGTTTTTCAGATACGCAGTATTTT
J: TRBJ2-7; size: .; V: TRBV28; D: TRBD2; CDR3: CASSLPGGLYEQYF; DNA: TGTGCCAGCAGCTTACCGGGGGGGCTCTACGAGCAGTACTTC
J: TRBJ1-3; size: .; V: TRBV29-1; D: TRBD1; CDR3: CSVGDSSGNTIYF; DNA: TGCAGCGTCGGGGACAGCTCTGGAAACACCATATATTTT
J: TRBJ2-2; size: .; V: TRBV6-5; D: .; CDR3: CASSYFEAGELFF; DNA: TGTGCCAGCAGTTATTTTGAGGCCGGGGAGCTGTTTTTT
J: TRBJ1-5; size: .; V: TRBV4-1; D: .; CDR3: CASSQGDSYQPQHF; DNA: TGCGCCAGCAGCCAAGGTGACAGCTATCAGCCCCAGCATTTT
J: TRBJ1-1; size: .; V: TRBV20-1; D: .; CDR3: CSASSGAGNTEAFF; DNA: TGCAGTGCTAGTAGCGGGGCTGGGAACACTGAAGCTTTCTTT
J: TRBJ1-5; size: many; V: TRBV10-3; D: TRBD1; CDR3: CAISERQGGNQPQHF; DNA: TGTGCCATCAGTGAGCGGCAGGGGGGTAATCAGCCCCAGCATTTT
J: TRBJ2-1; size: .; V: TRBV24-1; D: TRBD2; CDR3: CATSEPLAGENEQFF; DNA: TGTGCCACCAGTGAGCCACTAGCGGGTGAAAATGAGCAGTTCTTC
J: TRBJ2-7; size: few; V: TRBV25-1; D: TRBD1; CDR3: CASSEAGQGPYEQYF; DNA: TGTGCCAGCAGTGAGGCCGGACAGGGTCCCTACGAGCAGTACTTC
J: TRBJ2-1; size: few; V: TRBV6-5; D: TRBD2; CDR3: CASRRTSGVNEQFF; DNA: TGTGCCAGCAGAAGGACTAGCGGGGTTAATGAGCAGTTCTTC
J: TRBJ2-2; size: many; V: TRBV7-9; D: .; CDR3: CASSLGPGELFF; DNA: TGTGCCAGCAGCTTAGGTCCCGGGGAGCTGTTTTTT
J: TRBJ2-1; size: few; V: TRBV19; D: TRBD2; CDR3: CASSRGTSLSYNEQFF; DNA: TGTGCCAGTAGTAGAGGGACTAGCCTTTCCTACAATGAGCAGTTCTTC
J: TRBJ1-5; size: few; V: TRBV7-2; D: TRBD1; CDR3: CASRSGTGYNQPQHF; DNA: TGTGCCAGCAGATCGGGGACAGGGTACAATCAGCCCCAGCATTTT
J: TRBJ1-4; size: .; V: TRBV5-1; D: .; CDR3: CASSPAGSTNEKLFF; DNA: TGCGCCAGCAGCCCGGCAGGGTCAACTAATGAAAAACTGTTTTTT
J: TRBJ2-3; size: few; V: TRBV9; D: TRBD2; CDR3: CASSVVGGRFADTQYF; DNA: TGTGCCAGCAGCGTAGTTGGCGGGAGATTTGCAGATACGCAGTATTTT
J: TRBJ1-1; size: .; V: TRBV10-3; D: TRBD1; CDR3: CAISESPGGIGDTEAFF; DNA: TGTGCCATCAGTGAGTCACCAGGGGGCATAGGGGACACTGAAGCTTTCTTT
J: TRBJ2-2; size: .; V: TRBV7-2; D: .; CDR3: CASSQTIGELFF; DNA: TGTGCCAGCAGCCAGACAATCGGGGAGCTGTTTTTT
J: TRBJ1-3; size: .; V: TRBV5-1; D: .; CDR3: CASSLAQGLSGNTIYF; DNA: TGCGCCAGCAGCTTGGCCCAAGGCCTTTCGGGAAACACCATATATTTT
J: TRBJ2-1; size: few; V: TRBV11-2; D: .; CDR3: CASSATATYNEQFF; DNA: TGTGCCAGCAGCGCGACAGCAACGTACAATGAGCAGTTCTTC
J: TRBJ1-3; size: .; V: TRBV29-1; D: .; CDR3: CSVLQNSGNTIYF; DNA: TGCAGCGTCCTCCAAAACTCTGGAAACACCATATATTTT
J: TRBJ2-6; size: .; V: TRBV7-2; D: .; CDR3: CASSWTRSGANVLTF; DNA: TGTGCCAGCAGCTGGACTCGCTCTGGGGCCAACGTCCTGACTTTC
J: TRBJ2-1; size: .; V: TRBV9; D: TRBD1; CDR3: CASSVAMGQGSNEQFF; DNA: TGTGCCAGCAGCGTCGCCATGGGACAGGGGTCCAATGAGCAGTTCTTC
J: TRBJ1-6; size: .; V: TRBV3-1; D: .; CDR3: CASSPQTLGVSPLHF; DNA: TGTGCCAGCAGCCCCCAGACCCTAGGGGTTTCACCCCTCCACTTT
J: TRBJ2-6; size: .; V: TRBV6-5; D: .; CDR3: CASSLPRGNSGANVLTF; DNA: TGTGCCAGCAGTTTACCTAGGGGTAACTCTGGGGCCAACGTCCTGACTTTC
J: TRBJ2-7; size: .; V: TRBV20-1; D: .; CDR3: CSARQDRSEQYF; DNA: TGCAGTGCTCGTCAGGATAGGAGCGAGCAGTACTTC
J: TRBJ2-5; size: few; V: TRBV29-1; D: .; CDR3: CSVEDPMSRGQETQYF; DNA: TGCAGCGTTGAAGACCCAATGAGTAGGGGCCAAGAGACCCAGTACTTC
J: TRBJ2-3; size: .; V: TRBV10-1; D: TRBD2; CDR3: CASSEFWTGLTDTQYF; DNA: TGCGCCAGCAGTGAGTTCTGGACGGGACTAACAGATACGCAGTATTTT
J: TRBJ1-5; size: .; V: TRBV10-2; D: .; CDR3: CASSDWARDNQPQHF; DNA: TGCGCCAGCAGTGACTGGGCGAGGGACAATCAGCCCCAGCATTTT
J: TRBJ2-1; size: .; V: TRBV5-1; D: .; CDR3: CASSFGSPTNNEQFF; DNA: TGCGCCAGCAGCTTCGGGAGCCCCACCAACAATGAGCAGTTCTTC
J: TRBJ1-1; size: .; V: TRBV3-1; D: .; CDR3: CASSLMTSDTEAFF; DNA: TGTGCCAGCAGCCTAATGACTTCAGACACTGAAGCTTTCTTT
J: TRBJ2-1; size: .; V: TRBV6-5; D: .; CDR3: CASSYSRGLSEQFF; DNA: TGTGCCAGCAGTTACTCGAGGGGACTCTCGGAGCAGTTCTTC
J: TRBJ2-5; size: few; V: TRBV7-9; D: .; CDR3: CASSNDRFGTQYF; DNA: TGTGCCAGCAGCAACGACAGGTTTGGGACCCAGTACTTC
J: TRBJ2-7; size: once; V: TRBV2; D: TRBD2; CDR3: CASSELPGGANEQYF; DNA: TGTGCCAGCAGTGAACTGCCGGGAGGAGCCAACGAGCAGTACTTC
J: TRBJ1-5; size: .; V: TRBV7-8; D: TRBD1; CDR3: CASSRTGGHQPQHF; DNA: TGTGCCAGCAGCCGGACAGGGGGCCATCAGCCCCAGCATTTT
J: TRBJ2-3; size: once; V: TRBV5-1; D: .; CDR3: CASSTSGSSADTQYF; DNA: TGCGCCAGCAGCACCTCGGGGTCCAGTGCAGATACGCAGTATTTT
J: TRBJ2-3; size: few; V: TRBV14; D: .; CDR3: CASSQIRTGTDTQYF; DNA: TGTGCCAGCAGCCAAATAAGGACCGGCACAGATACGCAGTATTTT
J: TRBJ2-2; size: few; V: TRBV2; D: .; CDR3: CASSEVGVTNTGELFF; DNA: TGTGCCAGCAGTGAGGTCGGGGTTACGAACACCGGGGAGCTGTTTTTT